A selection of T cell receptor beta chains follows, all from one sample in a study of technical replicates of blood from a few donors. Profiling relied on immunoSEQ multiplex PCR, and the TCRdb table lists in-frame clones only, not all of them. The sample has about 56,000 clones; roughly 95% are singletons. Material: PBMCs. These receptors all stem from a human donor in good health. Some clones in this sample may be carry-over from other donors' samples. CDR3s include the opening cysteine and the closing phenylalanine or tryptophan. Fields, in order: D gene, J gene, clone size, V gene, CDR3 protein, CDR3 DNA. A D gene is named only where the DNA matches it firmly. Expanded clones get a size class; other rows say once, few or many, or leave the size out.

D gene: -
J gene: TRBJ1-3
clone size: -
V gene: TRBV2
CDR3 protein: CARGTVSGNTIYF
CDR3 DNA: TGTGCCAGGGGTACAGTCTCTGGAAACACCATATATTTT

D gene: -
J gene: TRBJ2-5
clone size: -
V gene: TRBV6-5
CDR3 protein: CATQEPSTETQYF
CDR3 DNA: TGTGCCACCCAAGAGCCTTCCACAGAGACCCAGTACTTC

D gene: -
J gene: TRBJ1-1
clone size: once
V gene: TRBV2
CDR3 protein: CASNRQTNTEAFF
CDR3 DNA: TGTGCCAGCAATAGACAGACCAACACTGAAGCTTTCTTT

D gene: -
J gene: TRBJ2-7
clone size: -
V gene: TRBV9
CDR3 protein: CASSPTGANTYEQYF
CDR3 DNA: TGTGCCAGCAGCCCCACTGGAGCGAATACCTACGAGCAGTACTTC

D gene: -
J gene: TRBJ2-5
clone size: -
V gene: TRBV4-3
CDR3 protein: CASSQDAGLIETQYF
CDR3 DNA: TGCGCCAGCAGCCAAGATGCGGGACTCATAGAGACCCAGTACTTC

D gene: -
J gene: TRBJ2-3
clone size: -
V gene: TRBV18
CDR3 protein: CASSPNEGRDTQYF
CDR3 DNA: TGTGCCAGCTCACCGAACGAGGGCCGAGATACGCAGTATTTT

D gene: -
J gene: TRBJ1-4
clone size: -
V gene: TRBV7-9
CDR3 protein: CASSPGPGEWKLFF
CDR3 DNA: TGTGCCAGCAGCCCGGGACCGGGAGAGTGGAAACTGTTTTTT

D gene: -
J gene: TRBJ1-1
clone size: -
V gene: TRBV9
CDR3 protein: CASSVAVYEDTEAFF
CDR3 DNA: TGTGCCAGCAGCGTAGCAGTGTATGAGGACACTGAAGCTTTCTTT

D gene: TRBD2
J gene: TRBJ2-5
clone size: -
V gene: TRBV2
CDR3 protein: CASSGLAETQYF
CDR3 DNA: TGTGCCAGCAGTGGACTAGCAGAGACCCAGTACTTC

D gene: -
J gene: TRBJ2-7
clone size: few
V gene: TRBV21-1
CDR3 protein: CASSNSSGSGLDEQYF
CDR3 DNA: TGTGCCAGCAGCAACTCTAGCGGGAGTGGATTGGACGAGCAGTACTTC

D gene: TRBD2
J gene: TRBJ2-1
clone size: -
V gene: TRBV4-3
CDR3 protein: CASSQRGLREFNEQFF
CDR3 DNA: TGCGCCAGCAGCCAAAGGGGTTTGCGGGAGTTCAATGAGCAGTTCTTC

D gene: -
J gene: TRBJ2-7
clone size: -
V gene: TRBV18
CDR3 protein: CASSRSDSSEQYF
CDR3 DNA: TGTGCCAGCTCACGAAGCGACAGTTCCGAGCAGTACTTC

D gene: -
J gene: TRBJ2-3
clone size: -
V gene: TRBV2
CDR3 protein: CASSVWQGTDTQYF
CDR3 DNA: TGTGCCAGCAGTGTGTGGCAGGGAACAGATACGCAGTATTTT

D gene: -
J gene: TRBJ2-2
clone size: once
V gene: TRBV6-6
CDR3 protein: CASSIRLSSLGGELFF
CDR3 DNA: TGTGCCAGCAGTATCCGACTATCGAGTTTAGGCGGGGAGCTGTTTTTT

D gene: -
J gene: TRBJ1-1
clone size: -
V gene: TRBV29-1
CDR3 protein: CSVEDGGAGVPEAFF
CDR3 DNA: TGCAGCGTTGAAGATGGAGGGGCCGGGGTCCCTGAAGCTTTCTTT

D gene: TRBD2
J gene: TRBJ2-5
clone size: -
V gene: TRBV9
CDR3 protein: CASSVDDSGGAKYF
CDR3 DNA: TGTGCCAGCAGCGTAGACGATAGCGGGGGGGCCAAGTACTTC

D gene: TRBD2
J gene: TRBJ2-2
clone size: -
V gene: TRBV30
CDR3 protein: CAGGVGRVYTGELFF
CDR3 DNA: TGTGCCGGGGGAGTTGGGAGGGTGTACACCGGGGAGCTGTTTTTT

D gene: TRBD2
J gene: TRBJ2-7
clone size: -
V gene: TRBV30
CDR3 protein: CAWIGLAGAGEQYF
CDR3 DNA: TGTGCCTGGATTGGACTAGCGGGAGCGGGGGAGCAGTACTTC

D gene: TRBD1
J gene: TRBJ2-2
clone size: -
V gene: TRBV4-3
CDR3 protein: CASSQEGPGGTNTGELFF
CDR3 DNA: TGCGCCAGCAGCCAAGAAGGGCCAGGGGGCACGAACACCGGGGAGCTGTTTTTT

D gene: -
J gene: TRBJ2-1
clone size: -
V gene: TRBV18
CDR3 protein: CASSPRDGGEQFF
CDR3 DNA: TGTGCCAGCTCACCACGGGACGGGGGTGAGCAGTTCTTC

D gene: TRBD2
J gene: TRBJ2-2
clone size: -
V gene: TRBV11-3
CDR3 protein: CASSKGLAYTGELFF
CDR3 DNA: TGTGCCAGCAGCAAAGGACTAGCGTACACCGGGGAGCTGTTTTTT

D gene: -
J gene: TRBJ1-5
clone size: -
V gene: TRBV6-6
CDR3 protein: CASSPEGVSQPQHF
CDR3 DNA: TGTGCCAGCAGCCCTGAGGGGGTTAGTCAGCCCCAGCATTTT

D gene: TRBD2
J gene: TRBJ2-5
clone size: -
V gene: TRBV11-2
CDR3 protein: CASSLSGVGAQYF
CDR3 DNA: TGTGCCAGCAGCCTTAGCGGGGTAGGGGCCCAGTACTTC

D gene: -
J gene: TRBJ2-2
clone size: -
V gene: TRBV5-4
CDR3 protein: CASSFYRTGELFF
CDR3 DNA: TGTGCCAGCAGCTTTTATCGGACCGGGGAGCTGTTTTTT

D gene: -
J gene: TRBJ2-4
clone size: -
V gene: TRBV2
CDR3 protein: CASSLKRVGAKNIQYF
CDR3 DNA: TGTGCCAGCAGTTTAAAGCGGGTTGGGGCCAAAAACATTCAGTACTTC

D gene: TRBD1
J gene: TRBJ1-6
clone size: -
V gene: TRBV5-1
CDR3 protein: CASSLGDRGRSPLHF
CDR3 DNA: TGCGCCAGCAGCTTGGGGGACAGGGGGCGTTCACCCCTCCACTTT

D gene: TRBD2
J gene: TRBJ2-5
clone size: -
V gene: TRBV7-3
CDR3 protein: CASSRLAGGQETQYF
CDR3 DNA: TGTGCCAGCAGCCGACTAGCGGGAGGACAAGAGACCCAGTACTTC

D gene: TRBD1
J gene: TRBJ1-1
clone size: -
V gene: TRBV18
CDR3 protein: CASSRGQGMGNTEAFF
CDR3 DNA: TGTGCCAGCTCACGGGGACAGGGGATGGGAAACACTGAAGCTTTCTTT

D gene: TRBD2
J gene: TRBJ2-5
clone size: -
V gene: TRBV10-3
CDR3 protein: CAISDGTSGREETQYF
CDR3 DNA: TGTGCCATCAGTGATGGAACTAGCGGGAGGGAAGAGACCCAGTACTTC

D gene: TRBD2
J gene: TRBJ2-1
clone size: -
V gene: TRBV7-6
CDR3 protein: CASSLWAGGSGDEQFF
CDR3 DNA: TGTGCCAGCAGCTTATGGGCGGGAGGCTCGGGGGATGAGCAGTTCTTC

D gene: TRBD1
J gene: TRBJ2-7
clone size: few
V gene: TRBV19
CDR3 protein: CASSIRDRGLRSGEQYF
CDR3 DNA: TGTGCCAGTAGTATCCGGGACAGGGGCCTCCGATCCGGCGAGCAGTACTTC

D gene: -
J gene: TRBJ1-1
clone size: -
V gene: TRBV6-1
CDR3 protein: CASSQDLPGVLNTEAFF
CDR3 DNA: TGTGCCAGCAGTCAAGACCTCCCGGGGGTTCTGAACACTGAAGCTTTCTTT

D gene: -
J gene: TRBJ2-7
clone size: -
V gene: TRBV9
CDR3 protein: CASPTTGFREQYF
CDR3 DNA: TGTGCCAGCCCTACCACAGGGTTTCGGGAGCAGTACTTC

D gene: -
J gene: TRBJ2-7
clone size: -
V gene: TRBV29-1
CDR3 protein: CSVGVGEQYF
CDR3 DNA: TGCAGCGTTGGGGTCGGGGAGCAGTACTTC

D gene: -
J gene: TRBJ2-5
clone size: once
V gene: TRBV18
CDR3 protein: CASSPPSKKTQYF
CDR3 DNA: TGTGCCAGCTCACCACCTAGCAAGAAGACCCAGTACTTC

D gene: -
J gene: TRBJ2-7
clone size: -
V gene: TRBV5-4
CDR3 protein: CASSLELAEQYF
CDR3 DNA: TGTGCCAGCAGCTTGGAGCTAGCCGAGCAGTACTTC

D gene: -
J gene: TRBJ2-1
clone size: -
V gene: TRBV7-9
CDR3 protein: CASSPYSNEQFF
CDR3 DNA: TGTGCCAGCAGCCCGTATTCGAATGAGCAGTTCTTC

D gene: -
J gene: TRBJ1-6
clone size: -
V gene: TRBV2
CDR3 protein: CASKASYNSPLHF
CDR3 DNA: TGTGCCAGCAAAGCCTCCTATAATTCACCCCTCCACTTT

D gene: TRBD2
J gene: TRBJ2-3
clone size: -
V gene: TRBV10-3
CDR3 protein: CAIGLSGGVVTDTQYF
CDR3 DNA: TGTGCCATCGGACTTAGCGGGGGGGTCGTGACAGATACGCAGTATTTT

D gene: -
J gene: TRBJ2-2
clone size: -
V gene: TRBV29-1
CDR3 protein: CSVTGPNTGELFF
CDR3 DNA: TGCAGCGTTACAGGTCCGAACACCGGGGAGCTGTTTTTT

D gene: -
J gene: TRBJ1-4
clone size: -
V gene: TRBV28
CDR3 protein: CASSIGWEKLFF
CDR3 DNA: TGTGCCAGCAGTATCGGGTGGGAAAAACTGTTTTTT

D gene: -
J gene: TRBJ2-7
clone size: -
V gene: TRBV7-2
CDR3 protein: CASSSAGTTYEQYF
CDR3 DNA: TGTGCCAGCAGCTCCGCCGGGACAACCTACGAGCAGTACTTC

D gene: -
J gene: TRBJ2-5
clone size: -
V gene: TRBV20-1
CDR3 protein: CSALTGVVQYF
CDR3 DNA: TGCAGTGCCCTGACGGGAGTCGTCCAGTACTTC

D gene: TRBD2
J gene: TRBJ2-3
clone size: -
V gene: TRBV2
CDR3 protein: CARGGGEGSSTDTQYF
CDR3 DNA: TGTGCCAGGGGGGGAGGGGAGGGCAGCAGCACAGATACGCAGTATTTT

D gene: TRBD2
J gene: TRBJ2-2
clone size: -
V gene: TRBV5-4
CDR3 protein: CASSLGLAANTGELFF
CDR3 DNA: TGTGCCAGCAGCTTGGGGCTAGCGGCGAACACCGGGGAGCTGTTTTTT

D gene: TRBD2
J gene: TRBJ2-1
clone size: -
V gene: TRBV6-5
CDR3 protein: CASSYWTSGGSGEQFF
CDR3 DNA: TGTGCCAGCAGTTACTGGACTAGCGGGGGGTCCGGTGAGCAGTTCTTC